Listed here is a single T cell receptor (beta chain). Its antigen specificity is not known. Base qualities are not recorded, but no much larger clone differs from it by a single base. The immunoSEQ hsTCRB assay version 4 in survey mode was used to sequence TCRbeta repertoires from genomic DNA. Genomic DNA was diluted to 7.5 to 10 ng/uL, and up to 1 ug per sample was used for TCRbeta sequencing. The published analysis was carried out like this. TCRbeta data analysis was done in ImmunoSeq Analyzer 3.0, and diversity was calculated on productive nucleotide rearrangements. Using the Immunarch R package, lower-bound TCR diversity was estimated with the improved Chao index and clonality was estimated with the Gini coefficient. Different nucleotide rearrangements encoding the same CDR3beta amino acid sequence were treated as distinct clonotypes. TCRbeta sequences significantly enriched in antigen-responding cells relative to anti-CD3/anti-CD28-activated cells were identified by differential abundance analysis. Using predicted peptide-MHC specificity as the basis, GLIPH2 grouped TCRs into clusters, both for each participant individually and for the merged data sets that combined participants. TCRdb took this table from immuneACCESS and kept in-frame rearrangements with V and J called. Such tables lack part of the clones; where checked against another copy, unresolved V genes explain under half of the gap, and the rest is unexplained. The V and J calls and clone size were taken over from that table, and D and trimming were inferred from the DNA. In this sample the table shows about 13,000 clones, about three quarters of which occur a single time. Roughly 17% of the sample belongs to the ten largest clones.

The treatment or condition label on this specimen signifies: suppressive antiretroviral therapy. Lysates of CMV-infected fibroblasts at approximately 9.6 ug/mL were used to stimulate the cells. Responding CD4+ T cells were sorted by upregulation of both CD40 ligand and CD69. HIV-1-infected adults in whom suppressive ART had been started during chronic infection were enrolled as participants. For at least 4 years, participants had undetectable plasma HIV-1 RNA, below 50 copies/mL. To be included, a participant needed positive CMV serology and a CD4+ T cell count above 400 cells/uL. Before stimulation, PBMCs were isolated using density centrifugation and then depleted of CD8+ T cells. For 18 hours, CD8-depleted PBMCs were stimulated with anti-CD28/CD49d costimulation, a CD40-blocking antibody, and enfuvirtide, which was added to prevent new infections. Cell sorting was done on a Beckman Coulter MoFlo Legacy or XDP sorter, and dead cells were excluded with propidium iodide. For samples with more than one million cells, genomic DNA was extracted with the QIAamp DNA Mini Kit, and for all other samples the Quick-DNA Microprep Kit was used.

This record belongs to a study of persistence of HIV-infected CD4 T cells (dated by TCRdb to 2019 to 2021). Regarding the study in general: Participants had been on suppressive ART for a median of about eight years. The study isolated CMV- and HIV-1 Gag-responding CD4+ T cells from ART-treated individuals to examine antigen-driven clonal expansion of HIV-1-infected cells. In the cross-participant TCR cluster analysis, roughly 8 participants were included for CMV and more than 5 participants were included for Gag. The clonality of all cells in each sorted population was measured by TCRbeta sequencing, and the clonality of infected cells was measured by proviral sequencing. Apart from two participants who underwent leukapheresis at a single time point, peripheral blood samples of up to roughly 180 mL were collected from participants at multiple time points.

V is cut by 10 bases and J by 4 bases, and the space between the germline ends is 14 bases. The germline V gene encodes CDR1 SNHLY and CDR2 FYNNEI. Taken from cysteine to phenylalanine, the CDR3 has 12 residues. The retained sequence is limited to the CDR3, 36 bases, with the frame set at the first base. The investigation overall reported the following: Only a small number of individuals took part in the study, and the range of antigens tested was limited. Bulk TCR analyses could not be limited to the rare CMV-responding cells that actually contained HIV-1 proviruses. TCR oligoclonality correlated with proviral oligoclonality within the same sorted populations. Degenerate expanded CDR3beta sequences were enriched in antigen-responding cells, suggesting convergent selection of CD4+ responses to CMV and Gag. Significantly lower TCRbeta richness was observed in CMV- and Gag-responding cells than in anti-CD3/anti-CD28-responding cells, and higher oligoclonality was observed in CMV-responding cells than in CD3/CD28-stimulated and Gag-responding cells.

The sample here was CD4+ T cells sorted from PBMCs after roughly 18-hour stimulation, taken from a patient who received antiretroviral therapy. What the cell subset or site label conveys for this sample: CD40L+CD69+ CD4 T cells responding to CMV lysate. The chain is assembled from TRBV2 and TRBJ2-7; TRBD2 could be the D gene, as 6 bases match. The receptor's source is an adult man with HIV who was CMV-seropositive. The CDR3 is CATGTAGYEQYF. In nucleotides, the sequence is TGTGCCACAGGGACGGCGGGGTACGAGCAGTACTTC.